This TCR beta chain was captured in a study of T cell responses to AZD1222 COVID-19 vaccine. Using immunoSEQ multiplex PCR, the repertoire was profiled, and TCRdb retains in-frame clones only, with some absent. The table records about 130,000 clones, roughly 86% of them present only once. V was trimmed by 8 bases and J by 10 bases, leaving 15 bases between them. CDR1 and CDR2 (germline): MGHRA, YSYEKL. The CDR3 loop spans 13 amino acids. Material: peripheral blood, obtained 28 days after the second AZD1222 dose. V and J are TRBV4-1 and TRBJ1-6; no clear D gene. This TCR came from an adult who received the AZD1222 COVID-19 vaccine. The DNA of the CDR3 is TGCGCCAGCGGTACACCGGCAAGCTCACCCCTCCACTTT. Its translation: CASGTPASSPLHF.